This TCR beta chain was profiled in a study of shared clonotypes between healthy human individuals (TCRdb year 2020). Notes on the research overall: Two women and three men aged 18 to 49 years were included in the cohort. For each donor, CD4 naive and CD4 memory were each run on three plates, CD8 naive on two plates, and CD8 memory on one plate. The study deeply sequenced blood TCR repertoires of several healthy adults to estimate repertoire size and the extent of clonotype sharing between individuals. To increase sequencing depth and limit assay-specific biases, TCR repertoire library preparation and sequencing were carried out by different laboratories using diverse techniques. Each donor's leukapheresis produced roughly between roughly 0.85 and 10 billion PBMCs. Summary of the overall study and its limitations: Pairwise subsampling indicated that sequencing depth was expected to affect the degree of clonotype sharing among donors. Sharing across a few donors was observed for about 4.8% of naive CD4, over 3% of naive CD8, 2% to 2.5% of memory CD4, and around 0.4% of memory CD8 clonotypes. Incomplete sequencing was indicated by rarefaction of sorted-subset datasets, despite the large sequencing depth. Higher generation probabilities were observed for clonotypes shared by all four sorted-subset donors than for non-shared clonotypes. Sampling was restricted to blood, and TCR repertoires in tissue are likely to differ from TCR repertoires in blood. Naive subsets generally had larger estimated clonotype richness than memory subsets did. Because the study included only a small number of donors, the genetic and exposure-history diversity represented was limited.

Using the deep immunoSEQ assay, TCR CDR3 regions were amplified from genomic DNA by multiplex PCR. Extracted genomic DNA from each cell subset was spread evenly across all wells of several immunoSEQ 96-well plates, with each plate serving as a replicate. For sorted subsets, 150 to 200 ng genomic DNA, equal to tens of thousands of T cell genomes, was loaded into each replicate PCR. The purified libraries were quantified using a Qubit 3.0 fluorometer, sized with a Bioanalyzer 2100, and then quantified again using the KAPA Library Quantification kit. A separate single-read 150-cycle Illumina NextSeq 550 flow cell was used to sequence each immunoSEQ 96-well plate. The study's own analysis went as follows. The immunoSEQ output contained only junctional sequences without quality scores, so filtering could not match that applied to full-length reads. Sequences were annotated with PyIR, a Python wrapper for IgBLAST v1.9, and V/J genes and CDR3 were assigned using IMGT germline references. Reads were removed for weak V/J assignments (E-value above 1e-6), missing CDR3, stop codons, out-of-frame junctions, or ambiguous translated residues. V3J clonotypes were defined as sequences sharing the same inferred V gene, J gene, and CDR3 amino acid sequence. Percentage overlap between repertoires was computed as shared unique clonotypes divided by the size of the smaller repertoire. RTK rarefaction, the Chao1 estimator, and Recon v2.1 estimates of unobserved clonotypes were used to assess repertoire richness. Generation probabilities were computed with OLGA for all TCRbeta clonotypes obtained by the gDNA method from several donors. TCRdb's version of the immuneACCESS table is confined to in-frame rearrangements and falls short of the full clone set. An unresolved V gene accounts for under half of the shortfall where checked; the remainder is of unknown origin. That table furnishes V, J and clone size, whereas the DNA furnished D and trimming. The sample data list hundreds of thousands of clones, and roughly 73% of these were observed just once. The ten largest clones capture around 1.8% of the sample.

CDR1 and CDR2 were assigned from the germline V gene as SGHVS and FNYEAQ. Including the terminal cysteine and phenylalanine, the CDR3 comprises 15 residues. Only the CDR3 portion is preserved as DNA: 45 bases, with reading frame beginning at the first base. Here V drops 5 bases and J drops 6 bases, and the junction holds 7 bases not matched to any gene. The donors were healthy, HIV-negative adults who had no recently reported acute infections or vaccinations. Only Caucasian adults living in Nashville, Tennessee, USA were represented among the donors. CD4+ T cells were enriched by magnetic negative selection; naive cells were then positively selected on CD45RA, and the negative fraction formed the memory subset. Blood was obtained by leukapheresis, after which PBMCs were separated by Ficoll-Histopaque density gradient centrifugation and cryopreserved in liquid nitrogen vapor phase. Analytical flow cytometry was used to check the purity and quantity of every magnetically sorted T cell population. Genomic DNA was isolated from every sorted fraction and measured by UV absorbance on a Nanodrop 2000c.

As to this clone: Which antigen it targets is not known. Per-nucleotide qualities are absent, and no much larger clonotype sits a single base away.

The rearranged chain carries TRBV7-6 and TRBJ2-7, with 13 bases in between that match TRBD2. Sequencing was performed on memory CD4+ T cells sorted from blood. Interpreted using the paper, the cell subset or site label stands for: CD45RA-negative fraction. The source is a woman aged 30 to 39 in good health. The nucleotide sequence is given as TGTGCCAGCAGCCCGCAACTAGCGGGAGGGCTCGAGCAGTACTTC. Translated, this is CASSPQLAGGLEQYF.